The 30 T cell receptor beta chains in this list originate from one sample, sequenced in a study of T cell repertoires in cytomegalovirus infection. One entry per CDR3 protein results from TCRdb running MiXCR on the reads. The data show over 90,000 distinct CDR3 sequences, with approximately 15% seen just once and approximately 7.6% held by the top ten. The sequenced sample consisted of PBMCs. The receptor set was obtained from a human donor in good health (CMV status not recorded). Some clones in this sample may be carry-over from other donors' samples.

This clonotype came up many times. V and J are TRBV11-3 and TRBJ2-1; the match to TRBD2 covers 12 bases. There are 15 residues in the CDR3. The germline CDR1 and CDR2 sequences are SGHNT and YENEEA. The V segment lost 6 bases and the J segment 6 bases; nucleotides outside the gene matches: 6. The CDR3 DNA reads TGTGCCAGCAGTTCGGGACTAGCGGGCCCCAATGAGCAGTTCTTC. Translated, it gives CASSSGLAGPNEQFF.

The chain couples TRBV6-5 to TRBJ1-1; D is perhaps TRBD1 (6 bases). The CDR3 runs to 13 residues. The germline CDR1 and CDR2 sequences are MNHEY and SVGAGI. V lost 9 bases, J lost 0 bases, and 11 bases lay in between. The CDR3: CASARTVNTEAFF. The CDR3 DNA reads as TGTGCCAGTGCGCGGACAGTGAACACTGAAGCTTTCTTT.

At least ten counts were recorded for this clonotype. V and J are TRBV7-6 and TRBJ2-2; TRBD1 agrees at 7 bases. This CDR3 spans 16 amino acids. The V gene end was trimmed by 11 bases and the J gene end by 1 base; junction bases not matched to a gene: 13. Germline V CDR1 and CDR2: SGHVS, FNYEAQ. CDR3 protein: CASQDETGMNTGELFF. The CDR3 DNA reads TGTGCCTCTCAAGACGAGACAGGGATGAACACCGGGGAGCTGTTTTTT.

Only a few counts were recorded for this clonotype. The gene calls are TRBV5-1 and TRBJ1-2; D call uncertain. The V and J ends lost 2 bases and 0 bases respectively, with 11 bases between them. The germline gives CDR1 SGHRS, CDR2 YFSETQ. The CDR3 has 15 residues. This CDR3 is CASSFGQSANYGYTF. DNA for the CDR3: TGCGCCAGCAGCTTCGGGCAGTCAGCTAACTATGGCTACACCTTC.

This clonotype was observed at least ten times. The rearrangement joins TRBV12-3 or TRBV12-4 to TRBJ1-2; unclear D gene. There are 13 residues in the CDR3. Trimming shortened V by 0 bases and J by 7 bases, and 9 bases separated the two germline ends. The CDR3 DNA sequence: TGTGCCAGCAGTTTAGCGGTAACGCCTGGCTACACCTTC. This translates into CASSLAVTPGYTF.

A note on this clonotype: A much bigger clone sits one base away, suggesting this may be a read error. The chain has TRBV7-2 and TRBJ2-7; D is perhaps TRBD2 (5 bases). Germline CDR1 and CDR2: SGHTA and FQGNSA. The V gene lost 1 base and the J gene lost 7 bases, with 14 bases spanning the gap. This CDR3 is 14 amino acids long. The CDR3 is CASSLDLVWEEQYF. The CDR3, as DNA: TGTGCCAGCAGCTTAGACCTTGTCTGGGAGGAGCAGTACTTC.

This chain uses TRBV14 with TRBJ1-3; D is undetermined. The germline V gene has CDR1 SGHDN and CDR2 FVKESK. The CDR3 runs 19 residues. V was trimmed by 3 bases and J by 0 bases, leaving 21 bases between them. CDR3 DNA: TGTGCCAGCAGCCATAGGCGTATGGCTCACTCAACCTCTGGAAACACCATATATTTT. Its protein is CASSHRRMAHSTSGNTIYF.

This clonotype was seen only a few times. The chain carries TRBV20-1 and TRBJ2-1; 7 bases fit TRBD1. Germline V lookup: CDR1 DFQATT, CDR2 SNEGSKA (reference sequence). The CDR3 sequence is 16 residues long. V was pared by 0 bases and J by 0 bases, with 5 bases of the junction left unmatched. CDR3 sequence: CSARDDDRDSYNEQFF. The CDR3 region has the DNA TGCAGTGCTAGAGACGATGACAGGGACTCCTACAATGAGCAGTTCTTC.

There are a few counts of this clonotype. The gene calls are TRBV5-1 and TRBJ2-3; D remains ambiguous. Trimming took 5 bases from V and 6 from J, leaving 13 bases between them. CDR3 size: 13 residues. Germline V gene lookup returns CDR1 SGHRS and CDR2 YFSETQ. CDR3 sequence (DNA): TGCGCCAGCAGATCACGTACGGCGGATACGCAGTATTTT. It yields the protein CASRSRTADTQYF. Complete variable domain (other parts from reference TRBV5-1 and TRBJ2-3): KAGVTQTPRYLIKTRGQQVTLSCSPISGHRSVSWYQQTPGQGLQFLFEYFSETQRNKGNFPGRFSGRQFSNSRSEMNVSTLELGDSALYLCASRSRTADTQYFGPGTRLTVL.

The chain recombines TRBV7-9 with TRBJ1-4, with 7 bases aligning to TRBD1. The CDR3 sequence is 15 residues long. The germline gives CDR1 SEHNR, CDR2 FQNEAQ (reference sequence). The V segment lost 4 bases and the J segment 5 bases; nucleotides outside the gene matches: 7. CDR3 loop: CASSSLGTDNEKLFF. The CDR3 DNA reads TGTGCCAGCAGCTCTCTGGGGACAGACAATGAAAAACTGTTTTTT. Complete variable domain (other parts from reference TRBV7-9 and TRBJ1-4): DTGVSQNPRHKITKRGQNVTFRCDPISEHNRLYWYRQTLGQGPEFLTYFQNEAQLEKSRLLSDRFSAERPKGSFSTLEIQRTEQGDSAMYLCASSSLGTDNEKLFFGSGTQLSVL.

This clonotype was recorded a few times. The chain is built from TRBV18 and TRBJ1-4; D is undetermined. In germline, CDR1 is KGHSH, CDR2 LQKENI. CDR3 length equals 15 residues. The V gene lost 2 bases and the J gene lost 0 bases, with 7 bases spanning the gap. CDR3 amino acids: CASSPEGPTNEKLFF. CDR3 DNA: TGTGCCAGCTCACCAGAGGGCCCAACTAATGAAAAACTGTTTTTT.

This clonotype showed up many times. This chain connects TRBV11-2 to TRBJ2-7; 11 bases match TRBD1. The J segment lost 8 bases and the V segment lost 4 bases, leaving 10 bases of the junction unmatched. The CDR3 is made up of 15 amino acids. The V gene's germline CDR1 is SGHAT and CDR2 FQNNGV. DNA of the CDR3: TGTGCCAGCAGCTCCGTTCGGGGGACAGGGGGGAAGCAGTACTTC. It encodes CASSSVRGTGGKQYF.

The sample holds many counts of this clonotype. This chain links TRBV7-2 with TRBJ2-1; 15 positions match TRBD2. This CDR3 is built from 15 residues. The trim removed 4 bases at V and 6 bases at J, leaving 1 base unmatched. Germline V CDR1 and CDR2: SGHTA, FQGNSA. CDR3 in DNA: TGTGCCAGCAGCTCGGGACTAGCGGGAGGCAATGAGCAGTTCTTC. Translating it yields CASSSGLAGGNEQFF.

The chain is built from TRBV20-1 and TRBJ2-7; tentative D call: TRBD1 (5 bases). CDR1 is DFQATT and CDR2 is SNEGSKA in the germline V gene (reference sequence). V was pared by 6 bases and J by 3 bases, with 15 bases between. The length of the CDR3 is 13 residues. CDR3 in amino acids: CSALAGHHYEQYF. The DNA of the CDR3 is TGCAGTGCCCTCGCCGGACACCACTACGAGCAGTACTTC.

The chain uses TRBV6-2 or TRBV6-3 and TRBJ2-7; TRBD1 aligns across 9 bases. The length of the CDR3 is 14 residues. Germline CDR1 is MNHEY and CDR2 is SVGEGT. The trim removed 6 bases at V and 6 bases at J, leaving 9 bases unmatched. DNA for the CDR3: TGTGCCAGCAGGCCTACGGGACAGGGAGGCGAGCAGTACTTC. This codes for CASRPTGQGGEQYF.

In this sample, this clonotype turned up a few times. The rearrangement links TRBV12-5 to TRBJ1-5, with D perhaps matching TRBD1 (6 bases). This CDR3 is built from 15 residues. Looked up from germline, CDR1 is LGHNT and CDR2 is FRNRAP. V shed 7 bases and J shed 10 bases, with 23 bases lying between them. CDR3 nucleotide sequence: TGTGCTAGTGCTCAGGGGACCTCGGGGGTAACACCCCAGCATTTT. Translated, it gives CASAQGTSGVTPQHF.

In its sample, this clonotype was seen a few times. The chain combines TRBV6-2 or TRBV6-3 with TRBJ2-2, with D unresolved. V lost 0 bases and J 5 bases, leaving 7 bases between the germline ends. CDR1 is MNHEY and CDR2 is SVGEGT in the germline V gene. The CDR3 consists of 14 residues. The CDR3 region has the DNA TGTGCCAGCAGTTACTCCAAAGAGACCGGGGAGCTGTTTTTT. It is translated as CASSYSKETGELFF.

This clonotype was counted many times. The V call is TRBV20-1, the J call TRBJ1-2; no firm D call. The CDR3 is 15 amino acids. V was clipped by 6 bases and J by 3 bases, with 20 bases between them. In germline, CDR1 is DFQATT, CDR2 SNEGSKA (reference sequence). This CDR3 reads CSAPSYSSRDYGYTF. DNA for the CDR3: TGCAGTGCCCCGAGCTACAGCTCAAGAGACTATGGCTACACCTTC.

This clonotype was detected many times. V is TRBV7-2 and J is TRBJ1-3; the D is unclear. CDR3 length equals 11 residues. CDR1 and CDR2 from the germline V gene are SGHTA and FQGNSA. V was clipped by 4 bases and J by 6 bases, with 4 bases between them. The CDR3, as DNA: TGTGCCAGCAGCTCGGTAAACACCATATATTTT. The encoded protein is CASSSVNTIYF.

CDR3 loop: CASSLNFNEQFF. DNA for the CDR3: TGTGCCAGCAGTTTAAATTTCAATGAGCAGTTCTTC. The V and J genes are TRBV28 and TRBJ2-1; D is undetermined. Trimming took off 2 bases at V and 6 bases at J, with 5 bases between the two ends. CDR3 length equals 12 residues. Germline V gene sequence: CDR1 MDHEN, CDR2 SYDVKM.

This rearrangement joins TRBV28 to TRBJ1-2; 7 positions match TRBD1. The germline V gene encodes CDR1 MDHEN and CDR2 SYDVKM. V shed 7 bases, J shed 8 bases, and the junction held 13 bases outside the gene matches. This CDR3 comprises 14 residues. In nucleotides, the CDR3 is TGTGCCAGCATTCTGACGACAGGGTCGTTCGGCTACACCTTC. This encodes CASILTTGSFGYTF.

This clonotype was picked up many times. J is TRBJ1-1 and V is TRBV11-2; D unclear. This CDR3 comprises 15 residues. Germline lookup yields CDR1 SGHAT and CDR2 FQNNGV. V dropped 1 base and J dropped 3 bases, with 12 bases sitting between them. The CDR3 reads CASSLGLGWDTEAFF. The CDR3 DNA follows: TGTGCCAGCAGCTTAGGATTAGGGTGGGACACTGAAGCTTTCTTT.

In this sample, this clonotype turned up many times. The chain links TRBV18 to TRBJ1-4; 9 nucleotides match TRBD1. The J segment lost 7 bases and the V segment lost 6 bases, leaving 3 bases of the junction unmatched. Germline CDR1 and CDR2: KGHSH and LQKENI. This CDR3 is 13 amino acids long. CDR3 bases: TGTGCCAGCTCGGGACAGGGTCTTGAAAAACTGTTTTTT. As protein: CASSGQGLEKLFF.

This clonotype was observed at least ten times. This sequence joins TRBV24-1 and TRBJ2-2, with D possibly being TRBD2 (5 bases). Trimming removed 3 bases from V and 4 bases from J, with 11 bases in between. Germline lookup yields CDR1 KGHDR and CDR2 SFDVKD. This CDR3 spans 15 amino acids. The CDR3 coding sequence is TGTGCCACCAGTGATAACGCTGCGGGCACCGGGGAGCTGTTTTTT. It encodes CATSDNAAGTGELFF.

This clonotype has more than one count but fewer than ten. CDR3 sequence (DNA): TGTGCCAGCAGCCGGGTGGGGTATGGCTACACCTTC. This encodes CASSRVGYGYTF. The J gene is TRBJ1-2, the V gene TRBV12-3 or TRBV12-4; D is ambiguous. The V and J ends lost 6 bases and 5 bases respectively, with 10 bases between them. This CDR3 comprises 12 residues.

This clonotype was counted many times. The gene calls are TRBV12-3 or TRBV12-4 and TRBJ2-5; weak D call: TRBD1 (6 bases). The V end was cut by 6 bases, the J end by 2 bases, with 10 bases between. There are 13 residues in the CDR3. CDR3 nucleotides: TGTGCCAGCAGACCCACAGGGCAAGAGACCCAGTACTTC. Protein sequence: CASRPTGQETQYF.

This clonotype was observed a handful of times. This sequence joins TRBV20-1 and TRBJ1-1; tentative D call: TRBD1 (5 bases). V was clipped by 1 base and J by 0 bases, with 21 bases between them. Germline V gene data show CDR1 as DFQATT and CDR2 as SNEGSKA (reference sequence). The CDR3 length is 18 residues. Written as DNA, the CDR3 is TGCAGTGCTAGAGGGAGGGCCGGGACGGCTTCCATGAACACTGAAGCTTTCTTT. This encodes CSARGRAGTASMNTEAFF.

This clonotype was seen repeatedly, ten times or more. This chain links TRBV12-3 or TRBV12-4 with TRBJ2-1, with D tentatively TRBD1 (6 bases). The CDR3 has 14 residues. V lost 4 bases and J lost 10, with 17 bases in between. In DNA form, the CDR3 reads TGTGCCAGCAGTTGGCCCGGGACAACCAAAGAGCAGTTCTTC. This translates into CASSWPGTTKEQFF.

This clonotype was picked up many times. This chain uses TRBV6-5 with TRBJ2-5; D is perhaps TRBD2 (5 bases). CDR3 length equals 14 residues. V was cut by 2 bases and J by 5 bases, with 12 bases left in between. CDR1 MNHEY and CDR2 SVGAGI come from the germline V gene. The CDR3 DNA follows: TGTGCCAGCAGTTACCATGGCGGCGGGGAGACCCAGTACTTC. This gives the protein CASSYHGGGETQYF.

About this clonotype: A much larger clone sits a single nucleotide away, making a read error possible. Likely a read error: the CDR3 ends without its conserved phenylalanine or tryptophan. The chain combines TRBV7-2 with TRBJ1-1; possible D gene TRBD1, 5 bases. The germline CDR1 and CDR2 sequences are SGHTA and FQGNSA. Trimming cost V 5 bases and J 3 bases, with 16 bases left between them. The CDR3 length is 15 residues. The CDR3 protein is CASSERGWRDTEAFL. The CDR3 DNA follows: TGTGCCAGCAGCGAGCGGGGGTGGCGTGACACTGAAGCTTTCCTT.